This T cell receptor (beta chain) was recorded in a study of blood T cell repertoires in COVID-19. The wider study: PBMCs, B-cell-depleted T cells, or T cells were the source of the cDNA or gDNA that made up the material.

This clone has just a few counts. As processed by the authors: Quantification of nucleated cells was approximated via reference gene primer amplification. Assay used: immunoSEQ multiplex PCR; TCRdb lists only in-frame clones, some missing. The V and J calls and the clone size are those of that table, but D and trimming were determined from the DNA. Here the sample spans approximately 170,000 clones, approximately 85% being singletons. This TCR was recovered from a man older than 75 with COVID-19, enrolled during active disease. The sequencing sample was made of peripheral blood.

CDR3 coding DNA: TGTGCCAGCAGCTTAGCACCCCAGGACGGACTACGCGGCTATGGCTACACCTTC. This encodes CASSLAPQDGLRGYGYTF. V gene TRBV11-2 combines with J gene TRBJ1-2; D is uncertain. Germline V CDR1 and CDR2: SGHAT, FQNNGV. Trimming pared 1 base from V and 4 bases from J, leaving 22 bases between. CDR3 length: 18 amino acids.